This paragraph covers one TCR beta chain sequence. Donors of Cohort 3 who recovered were those that had two negative PCRs, clearance, or symptom resolution. The authors' processing: Amplification of reference gene primers was used by the study to estimate nucleated cell counts. The table came from immunoSEQ multiplex PCR; TCRdb's copy has only in-frame clones and leaves some out. V and J calls and clone size are copied from that table; D and trimming were computed from the DNA. The sample lists roughly 250,000 clones; approximately 83% were seen once. The CDR3 runs 20 residues. CDR1 is GTSNPN, CDR2 SVGIG, per germline (reference sequence). Trimming left V 0 bases short and J 4 bases short, with 28 bases between. This sample was included in a study of blood T cell repertoires in COVID-19. Study details: Acute and convalescent COVID-19 samples came from the United States, Italy and Spain. T cells, B-cell-depleted T cells, or PBMCs provided the cDNA or gDNA that served as material.

V is TRBV30 and J is TRBJ1-5, with D possibly being TRBD1 (6 bases). This receptor was obtained from a woman between 45 and 65 years old who had recovered from COVID-19. The material sequenced was PBMCs or T cells enriched from blood (not recorded which). CDR3 sequence: CAWSVRPASGGTGRNQPQHF. Here the CDR3 DNA reads TGTGCCTGGAGTGTACGGCCGGCGAGCGGGGGCACGGGGCGTAATCAGCCCCAGCATTTT.